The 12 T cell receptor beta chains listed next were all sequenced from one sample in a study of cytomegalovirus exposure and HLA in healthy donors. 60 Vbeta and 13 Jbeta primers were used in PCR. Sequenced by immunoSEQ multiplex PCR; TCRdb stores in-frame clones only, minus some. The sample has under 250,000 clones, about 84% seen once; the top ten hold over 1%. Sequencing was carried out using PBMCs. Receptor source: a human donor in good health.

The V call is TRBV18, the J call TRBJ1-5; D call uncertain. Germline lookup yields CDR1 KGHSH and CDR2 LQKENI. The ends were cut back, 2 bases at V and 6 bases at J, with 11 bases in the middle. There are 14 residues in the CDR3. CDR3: CASSPAVAGQPQHF. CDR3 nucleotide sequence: TGTGCCAGCTCACCAGCCGTAGCGGGTCAGCCCCAGCATTTT.

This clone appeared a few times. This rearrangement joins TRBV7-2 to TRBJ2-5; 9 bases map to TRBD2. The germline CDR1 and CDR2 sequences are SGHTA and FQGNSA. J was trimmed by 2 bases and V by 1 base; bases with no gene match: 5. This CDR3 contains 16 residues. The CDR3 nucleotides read TGTGCCAGCAGCTTAGTTTCCCTAGCGGGGCAAGAGACCCAGTACTTC. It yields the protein CASSLVSLAGQETQYF.

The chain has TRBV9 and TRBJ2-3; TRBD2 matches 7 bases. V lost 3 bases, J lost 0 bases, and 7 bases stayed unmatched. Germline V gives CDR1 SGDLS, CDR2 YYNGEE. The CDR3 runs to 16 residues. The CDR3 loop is CASSEIAGSSTDTQYF. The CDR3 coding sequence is TGTGCCAGCAGCGAAATAGCGGGTTCAAGCACAGATACGCAGTATTTT.

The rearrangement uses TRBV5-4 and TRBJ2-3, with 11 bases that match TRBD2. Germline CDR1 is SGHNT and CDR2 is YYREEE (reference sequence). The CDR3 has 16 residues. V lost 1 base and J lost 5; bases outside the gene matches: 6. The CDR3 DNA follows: TGTGCCAGCAGCTTGACTAGCGGGAGAAGGAGAGATACGCAGTATTTT. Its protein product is CASSLTSGRRRDTQYF. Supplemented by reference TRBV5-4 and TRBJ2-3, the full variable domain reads ETGVTQSPTHLIKTRGQQVTLRCSSQSGHNTVSWYQQALGQGPQFIFQYYREEENGRGNFPPRFSGLQFPNYSSELNVNALELDDSALYLCASSLTSGRRRDTQYFGPGTRLTVL.

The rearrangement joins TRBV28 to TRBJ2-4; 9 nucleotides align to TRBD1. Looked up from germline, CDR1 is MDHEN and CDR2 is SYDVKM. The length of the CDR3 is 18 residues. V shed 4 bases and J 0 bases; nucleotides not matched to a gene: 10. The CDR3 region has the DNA TGTGCCAGCAGTTACAGGGGGCGCAAGGAACTAGCCAAAAACATTCAGTACTTC. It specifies CASSYRGRKELAKNIQYF.

In nucleotides, the CDR3 is TGTGCCAGCAGTTTGGGCAGGGGGTTTGGAGAGACCCAGTACTTC. This encodes CASSLGRGFGETQYF. The chain has TRBV27 and TRBJ2-5, with TRBD1 matching over 7 bases. Germline CDR1 MNHEY, CDR2 SMNVEV (reference sequence). The CDR3 is 15 residues long. V shed 3 bases, J shed 4 bases, and the junction held 8 bases outside the gene matches.

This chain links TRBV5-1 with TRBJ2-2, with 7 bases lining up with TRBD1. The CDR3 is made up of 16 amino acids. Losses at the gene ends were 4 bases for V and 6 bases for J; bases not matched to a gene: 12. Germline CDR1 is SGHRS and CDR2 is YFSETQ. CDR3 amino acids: CASSRIERGRAGELFF. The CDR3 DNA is TGCGCCAGCAGCCGGATCGAGAGGGGGCGGGCCGGGGAGCTGTTTTTT.

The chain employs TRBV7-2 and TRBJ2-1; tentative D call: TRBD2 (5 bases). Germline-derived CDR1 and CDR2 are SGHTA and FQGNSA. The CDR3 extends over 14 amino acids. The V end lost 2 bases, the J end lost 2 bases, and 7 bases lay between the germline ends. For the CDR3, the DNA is TGTGCCAGCAGCTTAAGACTAACCTACAATGAGCAGTTCTTC. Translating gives CASSLRLTYNEQFF.

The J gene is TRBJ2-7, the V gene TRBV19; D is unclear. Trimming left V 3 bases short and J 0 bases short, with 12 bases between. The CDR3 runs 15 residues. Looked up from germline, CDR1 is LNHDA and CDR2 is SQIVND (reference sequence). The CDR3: CASSMVDSSSYEQYF. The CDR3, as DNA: TGTGCCAGTAGTATGGTAGACTCTAGCTCCTACGAGCAGTACTTC.

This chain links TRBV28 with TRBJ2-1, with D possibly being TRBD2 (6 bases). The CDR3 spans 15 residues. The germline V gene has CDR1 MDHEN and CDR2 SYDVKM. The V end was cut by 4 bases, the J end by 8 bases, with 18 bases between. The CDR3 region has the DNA TGTGCCAGCAGTTGGGCGGGAAGGGTAATCCATGAGCAGTTCTTC. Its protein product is CASSWAGRVIHEQFF.

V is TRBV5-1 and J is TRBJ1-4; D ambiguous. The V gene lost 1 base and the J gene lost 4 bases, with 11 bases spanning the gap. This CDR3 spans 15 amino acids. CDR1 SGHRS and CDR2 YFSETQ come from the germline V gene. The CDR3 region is CASSLRGNHNEKLFF. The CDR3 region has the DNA TGCGCCAGCAGCTTGCGCGGCAACCATAATGAAAAACTGTTTTTT.

CDR3 DNA sequence: TGTGCCAGCAGTAACCTAGGGGTCTCCTACGAGCAGTACTTC. Translating it yields CASSNLGVSYEQYF. The V and J genes are TRBV27 and TRBJ2-7, with D possibly TRBD1 on 5 matching bases. Germline loops: CDR1 MNHEY, CDR2 SMNVEV (reference sequence). V was cut by 5 bases and J by 0 bases, with 11 bases left in between. This CDR3 is 14 amino acids long.